The clone carrying this T cell receptor beta chain was counted ten times or more. Its cognate antigen is unknown. Read coverage stops 3 residues before the CDR3 terminus; the germline J gene supplies the remainder. This record comes from a study of T cell clonality in common variable immunodeficiency. Study-wide results and limits: CVID patient heterogeneity limited repertoire-clinical complication correlations. In common variable immunodeficiency, TCR beta chains reportedly carried fewer deletions and N-nucleotide insertions. Compared with controls, CVID subjects had fewer shared TCRbeta clones.

Germline lookup yields CDR1 DFQATT and CDR2 SNEGSKA (reference sequence). The CDR3 covers 13 residues. Data came from immunoSEQ multiplex PCR; TCRdb stores just in-frame clones and leaves some out. The sample presents roughly 57,000 clones, none singletons. Input material: peripheral blood mononuclear cells. This receptor was identified in a person aged 18 to 75 in good health. V is TRBV20-1 and J is TRBJ2-4; D is unclear. CDR3 sequence: CSALEGGNQPQYF. The sequenced part of the CDR3 DNA is TGCAGTGCTCTCGAAGGCGGCAATCAGCCT.